This paragraph covers one T cell receptor (beta chain) sequence. This may be a read error: a much more frequent sequence differs by one nucleotide. The data originate from a study of T cells in Graves' hyperthyroidism and ophthalmopathy. The germline CDR1 and CDR2 sequences are MNHNS and SASEGT. V lost 4 bases and J lost 5, with 17 bases in between. This CDR3 has 15 amino acids. Using RNA transcripts as the source, TCR beta CDR3 regions were amplified. TCR CDR3 regions were first amplified by RT-PCR with HTBI primers. TCRdb analysed the multiplex PCR reads with MiXCR anew, one entry per CDR3 protein. The repertoire holds around 620,000 distinct CDR3 sequences, with approximately 44% as singletons.

The source material was peripheral blood or thyroid tissue (not recorded which). The chain links TRBV6-1 to TRBJ2-5; either TRBD1 or TRBD2 may supply D (5 bases each). This receptor was taken from an adult woman with Graves' disease, either hyperthyroidism or ophthalmopathy (not recorded which). The CDR3 DNA sequence: TGTGCCAGCAGTGGAGCGCTTGGGGGTGGGGAGACCCAGTACTTC. It is translated as CASSGALGGGETQYF.